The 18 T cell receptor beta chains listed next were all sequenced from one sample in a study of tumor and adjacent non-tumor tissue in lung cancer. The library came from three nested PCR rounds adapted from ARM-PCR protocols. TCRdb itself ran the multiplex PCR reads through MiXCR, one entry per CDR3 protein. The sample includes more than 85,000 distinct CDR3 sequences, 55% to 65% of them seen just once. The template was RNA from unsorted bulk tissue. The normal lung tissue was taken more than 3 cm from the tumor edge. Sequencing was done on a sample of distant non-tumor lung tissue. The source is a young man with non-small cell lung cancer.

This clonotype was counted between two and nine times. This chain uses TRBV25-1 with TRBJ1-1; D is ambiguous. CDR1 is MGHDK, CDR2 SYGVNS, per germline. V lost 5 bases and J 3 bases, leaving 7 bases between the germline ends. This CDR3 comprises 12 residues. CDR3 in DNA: TGTGCCAGCAGTTTCGGTTACACTGAAGCTTTCTTT. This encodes CASSFGYTEAFF.

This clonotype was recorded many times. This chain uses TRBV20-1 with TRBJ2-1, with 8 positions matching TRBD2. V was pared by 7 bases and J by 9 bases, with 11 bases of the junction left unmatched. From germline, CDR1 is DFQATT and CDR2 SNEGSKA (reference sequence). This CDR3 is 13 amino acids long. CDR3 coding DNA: TGCAGTGTAGCGGGTAGCGGGGTTTTTGAGCAGTTCTTC. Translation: CSVAGSGVFEQFF.

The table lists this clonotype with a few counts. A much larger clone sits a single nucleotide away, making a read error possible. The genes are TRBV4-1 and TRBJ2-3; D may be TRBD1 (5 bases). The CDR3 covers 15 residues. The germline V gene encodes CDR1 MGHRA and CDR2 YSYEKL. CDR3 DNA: TGCGCCAGCAACCAAGACCGGGCAGGGACAGATACGCAGTATTTT. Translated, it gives CASNQDRAGTDTQYF.

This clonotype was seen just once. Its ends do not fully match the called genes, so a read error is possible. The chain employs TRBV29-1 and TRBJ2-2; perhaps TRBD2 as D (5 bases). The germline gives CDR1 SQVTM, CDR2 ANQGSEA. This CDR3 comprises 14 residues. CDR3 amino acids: CSAVRYANTGELFF. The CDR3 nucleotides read TGCAGCGCAGTCCGGTACGCGAACACCGGGGAGTTGTTTTTT.

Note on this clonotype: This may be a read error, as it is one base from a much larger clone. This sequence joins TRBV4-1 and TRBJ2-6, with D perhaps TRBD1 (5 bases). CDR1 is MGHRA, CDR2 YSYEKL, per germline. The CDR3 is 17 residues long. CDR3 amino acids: CASSQEATISGANVQTF. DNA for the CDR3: TGCGCCAGCAGCCAAGAAGCGACCATCTCTGGGGCCAACGTCCAGACTTTC.

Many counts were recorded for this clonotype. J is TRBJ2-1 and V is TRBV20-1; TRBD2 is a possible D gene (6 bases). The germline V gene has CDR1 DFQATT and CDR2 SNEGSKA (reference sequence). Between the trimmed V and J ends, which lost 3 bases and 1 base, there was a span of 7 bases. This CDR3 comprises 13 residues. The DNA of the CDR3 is TGCAGTGCTAGCGGGAGTTCCTACAATGAGCAGTTCTTC. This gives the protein CSASGSSYNEQFF.

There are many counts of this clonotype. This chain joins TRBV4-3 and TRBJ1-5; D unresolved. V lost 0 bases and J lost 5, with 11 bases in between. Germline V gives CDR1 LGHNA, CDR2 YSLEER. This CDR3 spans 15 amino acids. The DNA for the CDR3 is TGCGCCAGCAGCCAAGATAGGGTGGTATATCAGCCCCAGCATTTT. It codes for CASSQDRVVYQPQHF.

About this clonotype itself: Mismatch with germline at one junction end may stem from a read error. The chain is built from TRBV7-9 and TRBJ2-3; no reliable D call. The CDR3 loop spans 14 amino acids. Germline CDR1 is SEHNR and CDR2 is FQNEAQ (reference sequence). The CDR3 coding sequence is TGTGTCAGCAGCACTATAGGCAGCACAGATACGCAGTATTTT. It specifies CVSSTIGSTDTQYF.

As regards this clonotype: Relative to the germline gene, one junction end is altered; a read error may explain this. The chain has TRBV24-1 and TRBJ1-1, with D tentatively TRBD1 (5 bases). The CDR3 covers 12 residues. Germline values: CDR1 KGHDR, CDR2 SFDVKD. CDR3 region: CTTSAGTEKALF. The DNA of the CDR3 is TGTACCACCAGCGCGGGGACGGAGAAAGCTTTATTT.

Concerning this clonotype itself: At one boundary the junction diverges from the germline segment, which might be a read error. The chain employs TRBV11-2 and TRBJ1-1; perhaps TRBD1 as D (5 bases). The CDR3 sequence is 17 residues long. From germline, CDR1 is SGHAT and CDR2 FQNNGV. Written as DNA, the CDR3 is TGTGCCAACACCCACGGGAGGACAATATTGACGAACACAGAAGCTTTCTTT. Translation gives CANTHGRTILTNTEAFF.

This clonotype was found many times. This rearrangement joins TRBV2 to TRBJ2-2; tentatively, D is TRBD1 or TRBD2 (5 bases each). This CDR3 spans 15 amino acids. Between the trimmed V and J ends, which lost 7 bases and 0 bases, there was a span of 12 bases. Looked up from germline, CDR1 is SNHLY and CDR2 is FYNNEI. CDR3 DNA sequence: TGTGCCAGCAACGAGGGGCAGACGAACACCGGGGAGCTGTTTTTT. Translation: CASNEGQTNTGELFF.

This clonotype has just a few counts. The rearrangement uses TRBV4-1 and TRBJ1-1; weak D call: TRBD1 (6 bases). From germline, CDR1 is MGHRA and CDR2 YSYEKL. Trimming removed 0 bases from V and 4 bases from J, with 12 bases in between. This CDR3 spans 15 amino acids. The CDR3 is CASSQDGGRVTEAFF. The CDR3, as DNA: TGCGCCAGCAGCCAAGACGGGGGGCGGGTCACTGAAGCTTTCTTT.

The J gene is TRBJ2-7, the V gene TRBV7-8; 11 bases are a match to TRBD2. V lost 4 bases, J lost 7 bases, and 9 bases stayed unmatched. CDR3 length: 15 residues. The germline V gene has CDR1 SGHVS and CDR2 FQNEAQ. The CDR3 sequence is CASSSLAGGLGEQYF. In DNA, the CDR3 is TGTGCCAGCAGCTCTTTAGCGGGGGGGCTAGGTGAGCAGTACTTC.

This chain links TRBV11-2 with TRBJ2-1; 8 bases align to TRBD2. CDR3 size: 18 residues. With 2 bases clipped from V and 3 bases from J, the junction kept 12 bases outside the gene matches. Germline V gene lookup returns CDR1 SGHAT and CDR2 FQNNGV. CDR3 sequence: CASSLMCEAGADYNEQFF. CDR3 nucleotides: TGTGCCAGCAGCTTAATGTGTGAAGCGGGAGCCGACTACAATGAGCAGTTCTTC.

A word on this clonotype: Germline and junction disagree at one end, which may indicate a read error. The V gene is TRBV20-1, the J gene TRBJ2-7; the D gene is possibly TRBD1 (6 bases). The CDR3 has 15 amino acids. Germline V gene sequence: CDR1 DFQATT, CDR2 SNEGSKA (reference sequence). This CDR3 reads CIARESTGSPYEQYF. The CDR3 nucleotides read TGCATTGCTAGAGAATCCACAGGGTCCCCTTACGAGCAGTACTTC.

CDR3 nucleotide sequence: TGTGCCACCAGTGACTACTGTAGCGGGAGGAGGTCAGGTACGCAGTATTTT. Translated, it gives CATSDYCSGRRSGTQYF. This chain joins TRBV24-1 and TRBJ2-3, with 10 positions matching TRBD2. The trim removed 4 bases at V and 8 bases at J, leaving 14 bases unmatched. This CDR3 has 17 amino acids. Germline CDR1 and CDR2: KGHDR and SFDVKD.

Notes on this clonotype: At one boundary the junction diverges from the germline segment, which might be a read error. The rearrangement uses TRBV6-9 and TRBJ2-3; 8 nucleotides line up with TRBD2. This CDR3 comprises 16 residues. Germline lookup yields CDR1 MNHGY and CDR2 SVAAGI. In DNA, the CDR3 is TGTGCCAGCTCACCGTTAGCGGGGATTAGTACAGTTACGCAGTATTTT. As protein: CASSPLAGISTVTQYF.

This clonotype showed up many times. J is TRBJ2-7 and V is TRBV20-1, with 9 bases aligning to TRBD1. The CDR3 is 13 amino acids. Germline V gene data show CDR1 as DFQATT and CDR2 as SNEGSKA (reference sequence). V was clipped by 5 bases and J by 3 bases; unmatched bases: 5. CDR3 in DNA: TGCAGTGCTGGGGGACAGGGAGGCTACGAGCAGTACTTC. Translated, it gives CSAGGQGGYEQYF.